The 9 T cell receptor beta chains reported below all come from one sample, sequenced in a study of blood T cells in healthy people across ages. It was with a sample-barcoded 5' primer and a J-beta primer mix that a second PCR of roughly 7 to 12 cycles was run. One entry per CDR3 protein, called by TCRdb with MiXCR from the 5' RACE reads. This sample has over a million distinct CDR3 sequences; 45% occur once, and the top ten carry under 20%. The sample taken for sequencing was blood. The receptors here all came from a woman aged 55-69 years in good health.

Details on this clonotype: A junction end diverges from the germline sequence, so it may reflect a read error. V is TRBV20-1 and J is TRBJ2-3; 9 positions match TRBD2. The CDR3 has 15 amino acids. Germline CDR1 DFQATT, CDR2 SNEGSKA (reference sequence). DNA of the CDR3: TGCAGTGCTAGAGATCCGGCTAGCGGGATTGTTACGAAGTATTTT. It is translated as CSARDPASGIVTKYF.

On this clonotype itself: One base away lies a much larger clone, so this may be a sequencing read error. The chain is built from TRBV20-1 and TRBJ2-7, with D possibly being TRBD2 (5 bases). The better agreement between TRBJ2-5 and the DNA end casts doubt on the J call. The CDR3 sequence is 15 residues long. Germline CDR1 reads DFQATT; CDR2 reads SNEGSKA (reference sequence). The CDR3 bases are TGCAGTGCTAGTTGGGTGCGGCTGAGGGATGAGACCCAGTACTTC. This sequence encodes CSASWVRLRDETQYF.

This clonotype showed up just once. V is TRBV2 and J is TRBJ2-7; D is unresolved. The CDR3 extends over 12 amino acids. The V gene lost 3 bases and the J gene lost 3 bases, with 6 bases spanning the gap. Germline V gene data show CDR1 as SNHLY and CDR2 as FYNNEI. CDR3 region: CASSDDGYEQYF. CDR3 DNA sequence: TGTGCCAGCAGTGATGACGGCTACGAGCAGTACTTC. The full variable domain, its missing parts supplied by reference TRBV2 and TRBJ2-7, is EPEVTQTPSHQVTQMGQEVILRCVPISNHLYFYWYRQILGQKVEFLVSFYNNEISEKSEIFDDQFSVERPDGSNFTLKIRSTKLEDSAMYFCASSDDGYEQYFGPGTRLTVT.

CDR3 protein: CASSEGQGYHIQYF. In nucleotides, the CDR3 is TGTGCCAGCAGCGAGGGACAGGGTTACCACATTCAGTACTTC. J is TRBJ2-4 and V is TRBV11-2; 9 bases agree with TRBD1. With 5 bases clipped from V and 8 bases from J, the junction kept 7 bases outside the gene matches. CDR1 is SGHAT and CDR2 is FQNNGV in the germline V gene. There are 14 residues in the CDR3. The full variable domain, rest sourced from reference TRBV11-2 and TRBJ2-4, is EAGVAQSPRYKIIEKRQSVAFWCNPISGHATLYWYQQILGQGPKLLIQFQNNGVVDDSQLPKDRFSAERLKGVDSTLKIQPAKLEDSAVYLCASSEGQGYHIQYFGAGTRLSVL.

This chain connects TRBV2 to TRBJ2-5, with 9 bases that match TRBD1. The CDR3 has 14 residues. Germline V gives CDR1 SNHLY, CDR2 FYNNEI. With 4 bases clipped from V and 3 bases from J, the junction kept 3 bases outside the gene matches. CDR3 nucleotide sequence: TGTGCCAGCAGTGTCGACAGGGGGAAAGAGACCCAGTACTTC. This codes for CASSVDRGKETQYF.

The rearrangement uses TRBV5-1 and TRBJ2-6, with TRBD1 identical over 11 bases. The V gene end was trimmed by 4 bases and the J gene end by 0 bases; junction bases not matched to a gene: 3. The CDR3 spans 17 residues. CDR1 SGHRS and CDR2 YFSETQ come from the germline V gene. The CDR3 coding sequence is TGCGCCAGCAGCCGGGACAGGGGGTCCTCTGGGGCCAACGTCCTGACTTTC. Protein sequence: CASSRDRGSSGANVLTF.

The CDR3 protein is CASSQALAANNEQFF. The CDR3, as DNA: TGTGCCAGCAGCCAGGCGCTAGCGGCGAACAATGAGCAGTTCTTC. This chain uses TRBV3-1 with TRBJ2-1, with TRBD2 matching 7 bases. In germline, CDR1 is LGHDT, CDR2 YNNKEL (reference sequence). The CDR3 runs 15 residues. Trimming cost V 3 bases and J 5 bases; bases outside gene matches: 7.

This clonotype was counted a few times. V and J are TRBV3-1 and TRBJ2-7, with D possibly being TRBD1 (6 bases). With 0 bases removed from V and 0 bases from J, the gap between germline ends came to 15 bases. Germline values: CDR1 LGHDT, CDR2 YNNKEL (reference sequence). The CDR3 is made up of 17 amino acids. The CDR3 protein is CASSQDTSGDFSYEQYF. For the CDR3, the DNA is TGTGCCAGCAGCCAAGATACCTCAGGGGATTTCTCCTACGAGCAGTACTTC.

This clonotype has only a few counts. This chain links TRBV30 with TRBJ1-1, with D possibly TRBD1 on 6 matching bases. CDR1 is GTSNPN and CDR2 is SVGIG in the germline V gene (reference sequence). The length of the CDR3 is 13 residues. V lost 2 bases to trimming and J lost 5 bases, with 12 bases between them. Here the CDR3 DNA reads TGTGCCTGGAGTATCACAGGGTGGACTGAAGCTTTCTTT. This gives the protein CAWSITGWTEAFF.